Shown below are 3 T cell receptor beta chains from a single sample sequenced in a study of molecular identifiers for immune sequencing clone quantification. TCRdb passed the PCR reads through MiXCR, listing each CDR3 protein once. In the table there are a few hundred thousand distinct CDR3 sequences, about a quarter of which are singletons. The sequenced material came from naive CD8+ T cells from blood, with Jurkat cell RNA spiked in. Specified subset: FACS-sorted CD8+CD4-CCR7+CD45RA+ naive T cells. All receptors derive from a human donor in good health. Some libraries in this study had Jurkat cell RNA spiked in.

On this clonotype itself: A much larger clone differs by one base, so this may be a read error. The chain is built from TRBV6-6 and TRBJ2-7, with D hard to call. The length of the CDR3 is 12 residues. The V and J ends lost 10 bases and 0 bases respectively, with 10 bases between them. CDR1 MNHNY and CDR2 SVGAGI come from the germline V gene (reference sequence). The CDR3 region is CATEGHSYEQYF. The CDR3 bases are TGTGCCACAGAAGGGCACTCCTACGAGCAGTACTTC.

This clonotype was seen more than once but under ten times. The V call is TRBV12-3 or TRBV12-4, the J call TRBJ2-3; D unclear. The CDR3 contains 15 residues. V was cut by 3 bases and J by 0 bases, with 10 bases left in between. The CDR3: CASSFSASSTDTQYF. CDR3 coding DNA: TGTGCCAGCAGTTTCTCGGCATCGAGCACAGATACGCAGTATTTT.

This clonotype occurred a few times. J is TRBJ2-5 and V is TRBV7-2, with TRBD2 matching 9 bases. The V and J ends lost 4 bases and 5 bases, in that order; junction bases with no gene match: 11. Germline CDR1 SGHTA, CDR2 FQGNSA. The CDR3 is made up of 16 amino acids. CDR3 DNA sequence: TGTGCCAGCAGCTCCTTAGCGGGGGCCCCCCGGGAGACCCAGTACTTC. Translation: CASSSLAGAPRETQYF.